In its sample, the clone carrying this TCR beta chain was seen many times. Time point noted: patch test 1, 2 weeks after DPC sensitization. Treatment described: therapeutic diphenylcyclopropenone sensitization with weekly scalp DPC. Blood collection happened ahead of applying each patch test. The CDR3 loop spans 14 amino acids. V was trimmed by 2 bases and J by 0 bases, leaving 7 bases between them. The V gene's germline CDR1 is ENHRY and CDR2 SYGVKD. The data stem from a study of human T cells and chemical hapten exposure. Study in general: Alopecia areata, totalis or universalis affected patients, mainly female. Small pooled library volume differences chiefly drove per-sample TCR yield variation.

TCRdb re-called the RACE reads through MiXCR, storing one row per CDR3 protein. The data hold some 380,000 distinct CDR3 sequences, with 4.8% observed a single time. The sample consisted of whole blood, taken in connection with sensitization to the hapten diphenylcyclopropenone (DPC). The sequence came from a woman in her fifties or sixties with alopecia areata. Some clones in this sample may be carry-over from other donors' samples. The rearrangement links TRBV10-3 to TRBJ1-1; D is uncertain. Here the CDR3 reads CAISEGRMNTEAFF. As DNA, the CDR3 is TGTGCCATCAGTGAGGGGCGGATGAACACTGAAGCTTTCTTT.